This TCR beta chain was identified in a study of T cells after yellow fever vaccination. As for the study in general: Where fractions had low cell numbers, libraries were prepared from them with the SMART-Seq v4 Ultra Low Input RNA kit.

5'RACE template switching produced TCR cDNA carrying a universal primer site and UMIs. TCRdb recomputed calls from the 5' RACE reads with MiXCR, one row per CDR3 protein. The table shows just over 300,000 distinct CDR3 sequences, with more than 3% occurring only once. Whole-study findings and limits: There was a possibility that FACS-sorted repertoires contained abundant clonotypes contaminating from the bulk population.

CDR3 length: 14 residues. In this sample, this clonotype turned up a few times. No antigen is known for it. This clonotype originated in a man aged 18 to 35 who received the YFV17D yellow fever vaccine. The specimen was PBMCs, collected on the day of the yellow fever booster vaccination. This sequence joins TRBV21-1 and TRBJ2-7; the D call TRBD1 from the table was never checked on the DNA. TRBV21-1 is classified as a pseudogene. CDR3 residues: CASSTCRDRGEQYV. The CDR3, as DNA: TGTGCCAGCAGCACCTGCCGGGACAGAGGAGAGCAGTACGTC.